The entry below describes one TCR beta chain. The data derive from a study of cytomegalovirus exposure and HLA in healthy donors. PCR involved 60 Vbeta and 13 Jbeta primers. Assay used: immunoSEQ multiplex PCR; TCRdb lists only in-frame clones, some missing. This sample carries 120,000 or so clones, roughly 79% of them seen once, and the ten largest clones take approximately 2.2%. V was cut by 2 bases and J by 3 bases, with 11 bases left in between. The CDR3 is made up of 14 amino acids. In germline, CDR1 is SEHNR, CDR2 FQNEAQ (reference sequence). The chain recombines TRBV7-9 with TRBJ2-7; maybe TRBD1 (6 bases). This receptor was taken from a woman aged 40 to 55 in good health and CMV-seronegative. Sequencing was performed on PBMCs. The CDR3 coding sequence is TGTGCCAGCAGCTTATCCCTGACAGGCTACGAGCAGTACTTC. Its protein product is CASSLSLTGYEQYF. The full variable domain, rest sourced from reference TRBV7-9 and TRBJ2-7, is DTGVSQNPRHKITKRGQNVTFRCDPISEHNRLYWYRQTLGQGPEFLTYFQNEAQLEKSRLLSDRFSAERPKGSFSTLEIQRTEQGDSAMYLCASSLSLTGYEQYFGPGTRLTVT.